These 19 T cell receptor beta chains were all obtained from the same sample, sequenced in a study of T cell repertoires in cytomegalovirus infection. TCRdb re-called the reads with MiXCR, one entry per CDR3 protein. The sample has more than 500,000 distinct CDR3 sequences, 15% to 20% seen once. Material for sequencing was CD8+ T cells from PBMCs. All receptors derive from a human donor in good health (CMV status not recorded). Some clones in this sample may be carry-over from other donors' samples.

V and J are TRBV5-1 and TRBJ2-2, with TRBD2 matching over 9 bases. Trimming at V came to 7 bases and at J to 4 bases, leaving 14 bases not matched to a gene. Germline CDR1 reads SGHRS; CDR2 reads YFSETQ. The CDR3 has 17 residues. The DNA for the CDR3 is TGCGCCAGCGCTGACCGGGGCGGGAGGGCCGGCACCGGGGAGCTGTTTTTT. Amino acids: CASADRGGRAGTGELFF.

This clonotype was counted between two and nine times. This rearrangement joins TRBV20-1 to TRBJ1-1; D gene uncertain. The germline gives CDR1 DFQATT, CDR2 SNEGSKA (reference sequence). V was clipped by 1 base and J by 0 bases, with 3 bases between them. The CDR3 length is 12 residues. The CDR3 DNA reads TGCAGTGCTAGAGGTCTGAACACTGAAGCTTTCTTT. This gives the protein CSARGLNTEAFF.

The genes are TRBV10-3 and TRBJ2-1; 10 bases fit TRBD2. This CDR3 has 14 amino acids. V shed 4 bases, J shed 5 bases, and the junction held 2 bases outside the gene matches. CDR1 is ENHRY, CDR2 SYGVKD, per germline. The CDR3: CAISGGLADNEQFF. DNA for the CDR3: TGTGCCATCAGTGGAGGACTAGCGGACAATGAGCAGTTCTTC.

This clonotype was observed many times. The chain links TRBV27 to TRBJ2-2, with a tentative D call TRBD1 (6 bases). Germline CDR1 and CDR2: MNHEY and SMNVEV (reference sequence). There are 15 residues in the CDR3. V was cut by 8 bases and J by 6 bases, with 19 bases left in between. The CDR3 loop reads CASFTRAGVAGELFF. The CDR3 DNA follows: TGTGCCAGCTTCACCCGAGCAGGGGTGGCCGGGGAGCTGTTTTTT.

This clonotype has more than one count but fewer than ten. The rearrangement joins TRBV6-5 to TRBJ2-7; 8 nucleotides match TRBD2. J lost 3 bases, V lost 2 bases, and 3 bases had no gene match. The CDR3 runs to 14 residues. Germline lookup yields CDR1 MNHEY and CDR2 SVGAGI. CDR3 bases: TGTGCCAGCAGTTACGGGACTAGAGACTACGAGCAGTACTTC. As protein: CASSYGTRDYEQYF.

Many counts were recorded for this clonotype. V is TRBV12-5 and J is TRBJ2-5; D is unclear. The CDR3 is 11 residues long. Trimming removed 0 bases at V and 7 bases at J, with 3 bases between. Germline V gene data show CDR1 as LGHNT and CDR2 as FRNRAP. CDR3 in amino acids: CASGLVGTQYF. The DNA of the CDR3 is TGTGCTAGTGGTTTGGTAGGGACCCAGTACTTC.

CDR3 in DNA: TGTGCCAGTGGATCCTCCAACTCTGGAAACACCATATATTTT. Protein product: CASGSSNSGNTIYF. V is TRBV6-1 and J is TRBJ1-3, with unresolved D. Trimming took off 9 bases at V and 0 bases at J, with 12 bases between the two ends. CDR3 size: 14 residues. In germline, CDR1 is MNHNS, CDR2 SASEGT.

This clonotype was observed at least ten times. The genes are TRBV7-6 and TRBJ2-7, with 12 positions matching TRBD1. Germline trimming cut 0 bases from V and 6 bases from J; bases unmatched to any gene: 3. This CDR3 region has 15 residues. From germline, CDR1 is SGHVS and CDR2 FNYEAQ. CDR3 bases: TGTGCCAGCAGCTTAGCCGGGACAGGGGGCGTCGAGCAGTACTTC. Protein: CASSLAGTGGVEQYF. The whole variable domain, remainder taken from reference TRBV7-6 and TRBJ2-7, is GAGVSQSPRYKVTKRGQDVALRCDPISGHVSLYWYRQALGQGPEFLTYFNYEAQQDKSGLPNDRFSAERPEGSISTLTIQRTEQRDSAMYRCASSLAGTGGVEQYFGPGTRLTVT.

This clonotype has just a few counts. This rearrangement joins TRBV9 to TRBJ2-5, with TRBD2 as a possible D gene (6 bases). Deletions cut 2 bases from V and 2 bases from J, with 13 bases between. The CDR3 loop spans 15 amino acids. Germline V gene sequence: CDR1 SGDLS, CDR2 YYNGEE. The CDR3 loop reads CASSVAGRSQETQYF. CDR3 coding DNA: TGTGCCAGCAGCGTGGCGGGGCGGAGTCAAGAGACCCAGTACTTC.

There are many counts of this clonotype. V gene TRBV7-3 combines with J gene TRBJ2-2; D is unresolved. The germline V gene encodes CDR1 SGHTA and CDR2 FQGTGA. The CDR3 sequence is 13 residues long. The germline V and J ends were trimmed by 6 bases and 0 bases, with 5 bases remaining between them. CDR3 region: CASRNTNTGELFF. The CDR3 DNA reads as TGTGCCAGCAGAAATACGAACACCGGGGAGCTGTTTTTT. The whole variable domain, filled in from reference TRBV7-3 and TRBJ2-2, reads GAGVSQTPSNKVTEKGKYVELRCDPISGHTALYWYRQSLGQGPEFLIYFQGTGAADDSGLPNDRFFAVRPEGSVSTLKIQRTERGDSAVYLCASRNTNTGELFFGEGSRLTVL.

Only a few counts were recorded for this clonotype. The chain couples TRBV19 to TRBJ2-1; the D gene could be TRBD1 or TRBD2 (5 bases each). The V end was cut by 3 bases, the J end by 3 bases, with 9 bases between. The CDR3 totals 14 residues. The germline gives CDR1 LNHDA, CDR2 SQIVND (reference sequence). CDR3 sequence (DNA): TGTGCCAGTAGTATGGGAGACAGCTACAATGAGCAGTTCTTC. Translated, it gives CASSMGDSYNEQFF.

This clonotype was seen ten or more times. V usage is TRBV12-3 or TRBV12-4 and J usage is TRBJ2-1, with D possibly matching TRBD1 (6 bases). There are 17 residues in the CDR3. V shed 7 bases and J shed 4 bases, with 23 bases lying between them. CDR3 residues: CASIPSPTGGTYNEQFF. Here the CDR3 DNA reads TGTGCCAGCATTCCTTCCCCGACAGGAGGAACATACAATGAGCAGTTCTTC.

The sample holds a few counts of this clonotype. This sequence joins TRBV10-3 and TRBJ1-2; TRBD1 agrees at 8 bases. Germline-derived CDR1 and CDR2 are ENHRY and SYGVKD. V lost 2 bases and J lost 8; bases outside the gene matches: 7. CDR3 length equals 14 residues. The chain's CDR3 is CAISEPDRDHGYTF. The DNA of the CDR3 is TGTGCCATCAGTGAGCCGGACAGGGACCACGGCTACACCTTC.

This clonotype has ten or more counts. One end of the junction fails to match germline, which may point to a read error. V gene TRBV12-3 or TRBV12-4 combines with J gene TRBJ1-2; 8 positions match TRBD1. The CDR3 runs to 16 residues. The CDR3 sequence: CASTNFDGQGNFGYTF. The CDR3 coding sequence is TGTGCCAGCACCAACTTCGATGGACAGGGTAACTTTGGCTACACCTTC.

This clonotype was seen repeatedly, ten times or more. The chain has TRBV2 and TRBJ2-1, with D maybe TRBD1 (6 bases). CDR3 size: 14 residues. The V gene's germline CDR1 is SNHLY and CDR2 FYNNEI. V was trimmed by 6 bases and J by 8 bases, leaving 17 bases between them. Written as DNA, the CDR3 is TGTGCCAGCAGCTCCCCCGGGACAATTTATGAGCAGTTCTTC. This translates into CASSSPGTIYEQFF.

This clonotype occurred many times. The V gene is TRBV6-1, the J gene TRBJ1-1; TRBD1 is a possible D gene (5 bases). Germline loops: CDR1 MNHNS, CDR2 SASEGT. The CDR3 is 15 residues long. The V gene lost 3 bases and the J gene lost 5 bases, with 16 bases spanning the gap. CDR3 sequence reads: CASSEAGLLGTEAFF. DNA for the CDR3: TGTGCCAGCAGTGAGGCGGGACTCCTCGGGACTGAAGCTTTCTTT.

In this sample, this clonotype turned up a few times. The gene calls are TRBV2 and TRBJ2-1; 10 positions match TRBD2. The trim removed 7 bases at V and 9 bases at J, leaving 21 bases unmatched. CDR3 length: 18 amino acids. Per germline, CDR1 SNHLY and CDR2 FYNNEI. The CDR3 DNA is TGTGCCAGCAAGGGGGTGGGGGAGCGGGAGGGCTTAGGGGCTGAGCAGTTCTTC. This translates into CASKGVGEREGLGAEQFF.

This clonotype was detected ten times or more. This chain joins TRBV6-1 and TRBJ2-1, with TRBD2 identical over 12 bases. V lost 5 bases and J lost 5; bases outside the gene matches: 7. The CDR3 consists of 16 residues. The germline CDR1 and CDR2 sequences are MNHNS and SASEGT. The CDR3 region is CASSFRTSGIHNEQFF. The CDR3 coding sequence is TGTGCCAGCAGTTTCCGGACTAGCGGGATCCACAATGAGCAGTTCTTC.

Ten or more counts support this clonotype. The chain combines TRBV20-1 with TRBJ1-1; D uncertain. Trimming took off 0 bases at V and 3 bases at J, with 11 bases between the two ends. CDR3 size: 14 residues. CDR1 and CDR2 from the germline V gene are DFQATT and SNEGSKA (reference sequence). In nucleotides, the CDR3 is TGCAGTGCTAGAGACCGGGGATATTACACTGAAGCTTTCTTT. It specifies CSARDRGYYTEAFF.